Listed below are T cell receptor beta chains from one sample, sequenced in a study of blood T cell repertoires in COVID-19. The protocol was immunoSEQ multiplex PCR, while the TCRdb copy is restricted to in-frame clones and leaves out a portion. This repertoire shows approximately 240,000 clones, 70% to 85% found once; its top ten account for 4.5% to 5%. Sequences were obtained from peripheral blood. All receptors come from a woman older than 75 with active or convalescent COVID-19. CDR3s include the opening cysteine and the closing phenylalanine or tryptophan. Fields, in order: J gene, V gene, D gene, clone size, CDR3 protein, CDR3 DNA. The D gene is left open where the match is weak. Where a row states a size, it is once, few, many or the class of an expanded clone; other rows omit it.

TRBJ1-1	TRBV15	.	few	CATSSQGMNTEAFF	TGTGCCACCAGCTCGCAGGGGATGAACACTGAAGCTTTCTTT
TRBJ1-1	TRBV29-1	.	once	CSVGVAENTEAFF	TGCAGCGTTGGGGTAGCGGAGAACACTGAAGCTTTCTTT
TRBJ2-3	TRBV7-2	.	.	CASSQVYTTDTQYF	TGTGCCAGCAGCCAAGTGTACACCACAGATACGCAGTATTTT
TRBJ2-3	TRBV10-1	.	.	CASNGGYTDTQYF	TGCGCCAGCAACGGGGGATACACAGATACGCAGTATTTT
TRBJ2-1	TRBV18	TRBD2	.	CASSPRTSPNEQFF	TGTGCCAGCTCACCAAGGACTAGTCCCAATGAGCAGTTCTTC
TRBJ2-5	TRBV5-1	TRBD2	.	CASSASGGAEETQYF	TGCGCCAGCAGCGCAAGCGGGGGGGCCGAAGAGACCCAGTACTTC
TRBJ1-1	TRBV7-9	.	.	CASIRGGNTEAFF	TGTGCCAGCATCCGAGGCGGGAACACTGAAGCTTTCTTT
TRBJ2-3	TRBV5-4	TRBD2	.	CASSLAGTTDTQYF	TGTGCCAGCAGCTTAGCGGGAACGACAGATACGCAGTATTTT
TRBJ1-4	TRBV5-1	.	.	CASSQGHPATNEKLFF	TGCGCCAGCAGCCAAGGACACCCTGCAACTAATGAAAAACTGTTTTTT
TRBJ2-5	TRBV9	TRBD2	.	CASSVGGSGRASSTQYF	TGTGCCAGCAGCGTAGGGGGTAGCGGGAGGGCCAGCTCGACCCAGTACTTC
TRBJ2-1	TRBV28	.	.	CASSLQGAGKNEQFF	TGTGCCAGCAGTTTACAAGGGGCTGGGAAAAATGAGCAGTTCTTC
TRBJ1-5	TRBV19	.	once	CASKFTGNSNQPQHF	TGTGCCAGTAAGTTCACGGGGAATAGCAATCAGCCCCAGCATTTT
TRBJ1-1	TRBV5-1	.	.	CASSKVQGGTEAFF	TGCGCCAGCAGCAAGGTCCAGGGAGGGACTGAAGCTTTCTTT
TRBJ1-1	TRBV2	.	.	CATNQGRNTEAFF	TGTGCCACGAACCAGGGAAGGAACACTGAAGCTTTCTTT
TRBJ1-2	TRBV2	.	.	CASSVSGGEYGYTF	TGTGCCAGCAGTGTCTCGGGGGGCGAATATGGCTACACCTTC
TRBJ1-3	TRBV18	.	.	CASSEVDLGNTIYF	TGTGCCAGCTCCGAGGTAGACCTTGGAAACACCATATATTTT
TRBJ2-7	TRBV6-5	.	.	CASRWGQTTYEQYF	TGTGCCAGCAGATGGGGGCAGACCACCTACGAGCAGTACTTC
TRBJ1-6	TRBV5-1	.	.	CASRSLEGPGSPLHF	TGCGCCAGCAGATCTCTGGAGGGGCCAGGATCACCCCTCCACTTT
TRBJ1-2	TRBV27	TRBD1	once	CASRTRGDGYTF	TGTGCCAGCAGGACCAGGGGGGACGGCTACACCTTC
TRBJ2-2	TRBV5-1	.	once	CASSLAGTGELFF	TGCGCCAGCAGCTTGGCAGGCACCGGGGAGCTGTTTTTT
TRBJ1-6	TRBV28	TRBD1	.	CASSRGTGRSPLHF	TGTGCCAGCAGTCGCGGGACAGGGCGATCACCCCTCCACTTT
TRBJ2-1	TRBV5-4	TRBD1	.	CASSSGQGYNEQFF	TGTGCCAGCAGCTCGGGACAGGGATACAATGAGCAGTTCTTC
TRBJ2-5	TRBV5-1	.	once	CASSLAGGETQYF	TGCGCCAGCAGCTTGGCGGGTGGGGAGACCCAGTACTTC
TRBJ2-3	TRBV5-4	TRBD2	once	CASSDSGGRRDTQYF	TGTGCCAGCAGCGATAGCGGGGGACGTCGTGATACGCAGTATTTT
TRBJ2-7	TRBV28	.	.	CASRRQTLFHEQYF	TGTGCCAGCAGACGACAGACTCTTTTCCACGAGCAGTACTTC
TRBJ1-6	TRBV7-2	.	.	CASSLVGDFNSPLHF	TGTGCCAGCAGCTTAGTGGGTGACTTTAATTCACCCCTCCACTTT
TRBJ2-2	TRBV27	.	.	CASHGRTLTELFF	TGTGCCAGCCATGGGAGGACCCTCACCGAGCTGTTTTTT
TRBJ1-5	TRBV5-6	.	.	CASSSGRQKSPHNQPQHF	TGTGCCAGCAGCTCGGGTCGACAGAAAAGCCCCCACAATCAGCCCCAGCATTTT
TRBJ1-2	TRBV6-1	TRBD1	.	CASSDQTGLGGYTF	TGTGCCAGCAGTGATCAGACAGGGTTGGGGGGCTACACCTTC
TRBJ2-5	TRBV7-2	TRBD1	once	CASRTGTGGSWIETQYF	TGTGCCAGCAGAACCGGGACAGGGGGTTCGTGGATAGAGACCCAGTACTTC
TRBJ1-5	TRBV7-9	TRBD1	.	CASSLGQGVQPQHF	TGTGCCAGCAGCTTAGGACAGGGAGTTCAGCCCCAGCATTTT
TRBJ2-5	TRBV7-9	.	.	CASSIGLQETQYF	TGTGCCAGCAGCATCGGACTCCAAGAGACCCAGTACTTC
TRBJ2-5	TRBV19	.	.	CASRKGGQETQYF	TGTGCCAGTAGAAAGGGCGGGCAAGAGACCCAGTACTTC
TRBJ2-1	TRBV5-1	.	.	CASSRENGVGQFF	TGCGCCAGCAGCCGCGAAAACGGGGTCGGGCAGTTCTTC
TRBJ1-2	TRBV28	.	.	CASSSIGTTDYGYTF	TGTGCCAGCAGCTCGATCGGGACAACGGACTATGGCTACACCTTC
TRBJ2-3	TRBV30	TRBD2	.	CAWRTGLESTDTQYF	TGTGCCTGGAGGACGGGACTAGAAAGCACAGATACGCAGTATTTT
TRBJ1-2	TRBV5-1	TRBD1	once	CASSLEQGAYGYTF	TGCGCCAGCAGCTTGGAGCAGGGGGCCTATGGCTACACCTTC
TRBJ1-5	TRBV24-1	.	.	CATRAGNYQPQHF	TGTGCCACCCGAGCAGGCAACTATCAGCCCCAGCATTTT
TRBJ2-2	TRBV28	.	.	CASTELTGVSTGELFF	TGTGCCAGCACCGAACTTACGGGAGTAAGCACCGGGGAGCTGTTTTTT
TRBJ2-2	TRBV3-1/TRBV3-2	.	.	CASSQGRTGELFF	TGTGCCAGCAGCCAGGGCCGCACCGGGGAGCTGTTTTTT
TRBJ2-5	TRBV2	.	.	CASSGMGAYQETQYF	TGTGCCAGCAGTGGAATGGGGGCGTACCAAGAGACCCAGTACTTC
TRBJ2-1	TRBV2	.	.	CASSEQGTSRGQFF	TGTGCCAGCAGTGAACAAGGGACATCCAGAGGGCAGTTCTTC